This TCR beta chain was identified during a study of blood T cells in healthy people across ages. Combining a sample-barcoded 5' primer with a J-beta primer mix, a second PCR ran for about 6 to 11 cycles. The template-switch adaptor, which had 12 random nucleotides, put a tag on each cDNA molecule. In TCRdb, the 5' RACE reads were re-called with MiXCR into one record per CDR3 protein. The sample yields some 760,000 distinct CDR3 sequences, roughly 25% seen once. This clonotype occurred once. Its antigen is unidentified. Deletions cut 1 base from V and 7 bases from J, with 14 bases between. CDR3 length equals 15 residues. CDR1 SGHTA and CDR2 FQGNSA come from the germline V gene. General observations from the study: From one million sequenced T cells, diversity estimates were lower bounds. Long-lived and aged donors differed, with more naive CD4+ cells and higher diversity in the long-lived.

These data are also associated with another study on T cells of mothers and their children. That source adds: Sequencing got over 8 million TCR beta CDR3 reads from each mother and roughly 2.7 million from each child.

The chain joins TRBV7-2 to TRBJ2-1; D is ambiguous. This TCR was recovered from a boy aged 10-17 years in good health. The sequencing sample was made of blood. CDR3 sequence reads: CASSLVLGLENEQFF. CDR3 bases: TGTGCCAGCAGCTTAGTGTTGGGTCTAGAAAATGAGCAGTTCTTC.